A single sample gave rise to the 15 T cell receptor beta chains below, sequenced in a study of OX40 agonist ivuxolimab in advanced cancers. The method behind the library was the immunoSEQ multiplex PCR assay. The clones in this table, taken by TCRdb from immuneACCESS, are in-frame only. Not every clone is retained; where verified, under half of the shortfall comes from an unresolved V gene, and the cause of the rest is unknown. The sample data list about 62,000 clones, and 65% to 90% of these were observed just once. The ten biggest clones cover roughly 2.3% of the sample. The sequences come from CD4+ or CD8+ T cells sorted from blood, collected in a trial of the OX40 agonist ivuxolimab. These receptors were taken from an adult with an advanced solid tumor such as melanoma, head and neck, liver or kidney cancer.

This chain connects TRBV10-3 to TRBJ2-1, with no clear D. Germline values: CDR1 ENHRY, CDR2 SYGVKD. The length of the CDR3 is 14 residues. V was cut by 2 bases and J by 6 bases, with 11 bases left in between. In DNA form, the CDR3 reads TGTGCCATCAGTGAGACCGGACGCACCAATGAGCAGTTCTTC. Its protein product is CAISETGRTNEQFF.

The chain couples TRBV4-1 to TRBJ2-2; D gene unclear. The CDR3 is 15 amino acids. V dropped 1 base and J dropped 4 bases, with 10 bases sitting between them. In germline, CDR1 is MGHRA, CDR2 YSYEKL. The CDR3 sequence is CASSQVLAGTGELFF. CDR3 nucleotide sequence: TGCGCCAGCAGCCAAGTGTTAGCCGGCACCGGGGAGCTGTTTTTT.

This chain joins TRBV29-1 and TRBJ2-3; either TRBD1 or TRBD2 may fit D (6 bases each). This CDR3 spans 13 amino acids. Trimming pared 8 bases from V and 3 bases from J, leaving 15 bases between. CDR1 and CDR2 (germline): SQVTM, ANQGSEA. For the CDR3, the DNA is TGCAGCACCGGGGGCCGGGGGACAGATACGCAGTATTTT. This encodes CSTGGRGTDTQYF.

This rearrangement joins TRBV7-3 to TRBJ2-1; D might be TRBD1 or TRBD2, each matching 6 bases. The germline V gene has CDR1 SGHTA and CDR2 FQGTGA. The CDR3 consists of 14 residues. V was trimmed by 6 bases and J by 10 bases, leaving 19 bases between them. The CDR3 protein is CASRLRIGGGEQFF. As DNA, the CDR3 is TGTGCCAGCAGGCTCCGAATCGGAGGGGGAGAGCAGTTCTTC.

The rearrangement links TRBV5-4 to TRBJ2-3, with a possible D match to TRBD2 (5 bases). V lost 2 bases, J lost 7 bases, and 14 bases lay in between. Looked up from germline, CDR1 is SGHNT and CDR2 is YYREEE (reference sequence). This CDR3 contains 14 residues. CDR3 loop: CASSFGLGENTQYF. DNA of the CDR3: TGTGCCAGCAGCTTCGGACTTGGGGAAAATACGCAGTATTTT.

V gene TRBV5-1 combines with J gene TRBJ1-3; D unclear. V was cut by 0 bases and J by 7 bases, with 8 bases left in between. Germline V gives CDR1 SGHRS, CDR2 YFSETQ. This CDR3 spans 13 amino acids. CDR3 in amino acids: CASSLGVGNTIYF. CDR3 nucleotides: TGCGCCAGCAGCTTGGGAGTGGGTAACACCATATATTTT.

The chain carries TRBV6-5 and TRBJ2-5; possibly TRBD1 for D (6 bases). V was cut by 5 bases and J by 4 bases, with 8 bases left in between. Germline V gene data show CDR1 as MNHEY and CDR2 as SVGAGI. The CDR3 contains 12 residues. The CDR3 DNA sequence: TGTGCCAGCAGTACAGGGTCAGAGACCCAGTACTTC. The encoded protein is CASSTGSETQYF.

The table lists this clone with a count of one. The CDR3 here is CASSDTGGHQPQHF. The CDR3, as DNA: TGTGCCAGCAGTGACACAGGGGGCCATCAGCCCCAGCATTTT. V and J are TRBV6-1 and TRBJ1-5; 9 bases match TRBD1. This CDR3 is built from 14 residues. Losses at the gene ends were 3 bases for V and 5 bases for J; bases not matched to a gene: 2. Germline V gene sequence: CDR1 MNHNS, CDR2 SASEGT.

This sequence joins TRBV25-1 and TRBJ1-3; unclear D gene. Germline V gives CDR1 MGHDK, CDR2 SYGVNS. This CDR3 contains 13 residues. Between the trimmed V and J ends, which lost 3 bases and 4 bases, there was a span of 7 bases. CDR3 sequence reads: CASSEARGNTIYF. The CDR3, as DNA: TGTGCCAGCAGTGAGGCACGGGGAAACACCATATATTTT.

The chain links TRBV27 to TRBJ1-4; D call uncertain. The CDR3 loop spans 15 amino acids. The germline CDR1 and CDR2 sequences are MNHEY and SMNVEV (reference sequence). The V and J ends lost 2 bases and 8 bases respectively, with 15 bases between them. In DNA form, the CDR3 reads TGTGCCAGCAGTTTAATAACGGGAGATGTAGAAAAACTGTTTTTT. Its translation is CASSLITGDVEKLFF.

The rearrangement uses TRBV6-4 and TRBJ1-2, with D possibly TRBD1 on 6 matching bases. V was trimmed by 5 bases and J by 0 bases, leaving 10 bases between them. The CDR3 consists of 14 residues. Germline V gene sequence: CDR1 MRHNA, CDR2 SNTAGT. DNA of the CDR3: TGTGCCAGCAGTTTTAGGGGGGCTAACTATGGCTACACCTTC. It codes for CASSFRGANYGYTF.

The chain links TRBV19 to TRBJ2-5, with D possibly being TRBD2 (6 bases). Deletions cut 6 bases from V and 5 bases from J, with 13 bases between. Per the germline V gene, CDR1 is LNHDA and CDR2 is SQIVND (reference sequence). The CDR3 is 13 residues long. Here the CDR3 reads CASSKDYSETQYF. The DNA for the CDR3 is TGTGCCAGTAGCAAGGACTATTCGGAGACCCAGTACTTC.

The rearrangement links TRBV11-2 to TRBJ1-3, with no clear D. V was clipped by 0 bases and J by 2 bases, with 8 bases between them. This CDR3 has 15 amino acids. Germline CDR1 SGHAT, CDR2 FQNNGV. In nucleotides, the CDR3 is TGTGCCAGCAGCTTAGATAGGGTACCTGGAAACACCATATATTTT. Translated, it gives CASSLDRVPGNTIYF.

The chain employs TRBV9 and TRBJ1-6, with a tentative D call TRBD1 (5 bases). Germline V gives CDR1 SGDLS, CDR2 YYNGEE. The CDR3 is made up of 13 amino acids. V dropped 0 bases and J dropped 11 bases, with 9 bases sitting between them. CDR3 sequence: CASSVVGDPPLHF. DNA for the CDR3: TGTGCCAGCAGCGTAGTGGGGGACCCACCCCTCCACTTT.

V usage is TRBV6-5 and J usage is TRBJ2-1, with 9 bases lining up with TRBD2. The CDR3 contains 16 residues. Trimming took 3 bases from V and 6 from J; bases not matched to a gene: 9. CDR1 is MNHEY and CDR2 is SVGAGI in the germline V gene. The CDR3 sequence: CASSYSPGTSPNEQFF. In nucleotides, the CDR3 is TGTGCCAGCAGTTATTCTCCCGGGACTAGCCCCAATGAGCAGTTCTTC.